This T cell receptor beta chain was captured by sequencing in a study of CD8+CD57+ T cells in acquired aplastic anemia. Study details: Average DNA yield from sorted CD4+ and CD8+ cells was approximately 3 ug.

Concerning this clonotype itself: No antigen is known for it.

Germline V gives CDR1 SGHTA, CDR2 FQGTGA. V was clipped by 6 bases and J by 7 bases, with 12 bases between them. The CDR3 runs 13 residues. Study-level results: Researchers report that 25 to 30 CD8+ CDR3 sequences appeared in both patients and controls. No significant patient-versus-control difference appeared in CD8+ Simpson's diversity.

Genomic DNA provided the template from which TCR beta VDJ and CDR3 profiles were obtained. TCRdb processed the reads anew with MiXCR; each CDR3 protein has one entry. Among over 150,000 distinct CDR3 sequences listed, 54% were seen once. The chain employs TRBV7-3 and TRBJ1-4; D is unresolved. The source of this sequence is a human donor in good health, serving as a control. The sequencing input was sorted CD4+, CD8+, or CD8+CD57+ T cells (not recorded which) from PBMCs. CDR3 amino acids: CASSYSGVEKLFF. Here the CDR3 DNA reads TGTGCCAGCAGTTACTCGGGCGTTGAAAAACTGTTTTTT.